This T cell receptor (beta chain) emerged from a study of cytomegalovirus exposure and HLA in healthy donors. Findings and caveats of the study: An analysis that was carried out later associated 16,000 or so TCR beta sequences with HLA alleles at 0.05 false discovery rate. The number of N-insertions in an Asian-associated ancestry cluster was reportedly below the 666-donor mean in a later analysis.

Germline V lookup: CDR1 SEHNR, CDR2 FQNEAQ (reference sequence). Unmatched junction bases numbered 5, after V lost 0 bases and J lost 6 bases. The CDR3 length is 16 residues. PCR primers comprised 60 Vbeta and 13 Jbeta primers. Sequencing was performed with immunoSEQ multiplex PCR; in TCRdb, only in-frame clones are kept and a portion is missing. The data contain about 130,000 clones, around 67% of them seen just once; the ten biggest clones take up over 4%. This clone was found once. Its antigen is not known. The TCR originated in a man in his 60s in good health and CMV-seropositive. Sequencing was performed on PBMCs. The chain couples TRBV7-9 to TRBJ2-2, with 9 bases matching TRBD1. CDR3 sequence reads: CASSLAGTGSSGELFF. Here the CDR3 DNA reads TGTGCCAGCAGCTTAGCAGGGACAGGGTCTTCCGGGGAGCTGTTTTTT.